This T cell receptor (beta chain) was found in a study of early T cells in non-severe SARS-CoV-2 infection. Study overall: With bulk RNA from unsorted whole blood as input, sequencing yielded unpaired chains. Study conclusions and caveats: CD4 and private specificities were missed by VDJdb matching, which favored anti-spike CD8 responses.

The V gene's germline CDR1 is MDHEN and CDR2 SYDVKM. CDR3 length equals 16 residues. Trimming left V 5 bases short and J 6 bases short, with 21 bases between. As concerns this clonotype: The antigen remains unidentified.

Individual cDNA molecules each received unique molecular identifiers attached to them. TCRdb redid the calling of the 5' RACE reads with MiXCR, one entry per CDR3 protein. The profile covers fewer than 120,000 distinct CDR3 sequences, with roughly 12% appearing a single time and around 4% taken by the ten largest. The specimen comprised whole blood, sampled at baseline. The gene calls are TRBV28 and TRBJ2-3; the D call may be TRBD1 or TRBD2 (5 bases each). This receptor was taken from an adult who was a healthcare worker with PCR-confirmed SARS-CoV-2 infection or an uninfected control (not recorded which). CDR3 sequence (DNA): TGTGCCAGCAGTACCGCACATATCGGGACCGGGGATACGCAGTATTTT. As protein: CASSTAHIGTGDTQYF.